The clone carrying this T cell receptor (beta chain) was seen a single time. What it binds is not known. This sequence may be a read error, since a much larger clone differs from it by one base. Before being chosen for sequencing, patients had shown CD8+CD57+ cell expansion by flow cytometry. These data come from a study of CD8+CD57+ T cells in acquired aplastic anemia. On the study more broadly: Each DNA sample taken from sorted CD4+ and CD8+ cells came to 3 to 4 ug on average. The study, taken as a whole, reports: Sharing between patients and controls was observed for twenty-nine CD8+ CDR3 sequences.

This CDR3 is built from 13 residues. Per germline, CDR1 ENHRY and CDR2 SYGVKD. Genomic DNA served as template for TCR beta VDJ and CDR3 profiling. TCRdb processed the reads anew with MiXCR; each CDR3 protein has one entry. The profile shows a few hundred thousand distinct CDR3 sequences, over 40% of them singletons. The chain couples TRBV10-3 to TRBJ1-3; no clear D gene. The sample taken for sequencing was sorted CD4+, CD8+, or CD8+CD57+ T cells (not recorded which) from PBMCs. This receptor was identified in a human donor with aplastic anemia. For the CDR3, the DNA is TGTGCCATCACTGGCCAGTCTGGAGACACCATATATTTT. It codes for CAITGQSGDTIYF.